The entry below gives a single TCR beta chain sequence along with its context. Original data processing: Cell counts per sample came from amplifying reference gene primers. TCRdb's copy holds only in-frame clones and misses some; the assay was immunoSEQ multiplex PCR. Clonal size and the V and J genes are those of that table, whereas D and trimming came from the DNA. The profile shows about 120,000 clones, roughly 75% of them singletons. The germline gives CDR1 MDHEN, CDR2 SYDVKM. This CDR3 has 11 residues. Trimming removed 5 bases at V and 8 bases at J, with 9 bases between. These data originate in a study of blood T cell repertoires in COVID-19. Overall study: Acute and convalescent COVID-19 specimens originated in the United States, Italy and Spain. T cells, B-cell-depleted T cells, or PBMCs provided the cDNA or gDNA that served as material.

The clonotype comes from a man in his fifties or sixties with active or convalescent COVID-19. The rearrangement links TRBV28 to TRBJ1-1; no firm D call. The sequenced sample was peripheral blood. In DNA, the CDR3 is TGTGCCAGCAGTGGTCAGGTAGAAGCTTTCTTT. It specifies CASSGQVEAFF. Combining the CDR3 with reference TRBV28 and TRBJ1-1 gives the whole variable domain DVKVTQSSRYLVKRTGEKVFLECVQDMDHENMFWYRQDPGLGLRLIYFSYDVKMKEKGDIPEGYSVSREKKERFSLILESASTNQTSMYLCASSGQVEAFFGQGTRLTVV.